Below are 29 T cell receptor beta chains sequenced from a single sample in a study of T cells in Graves' hyperthyroidism and ophthalmopathy. Using RNA transcripts as the source, TCR beta CDR3 regions were amplified. An initial round of RT-PCR targeting the TCR CDR3 relied on the HTBI primer set. TCRdb processed the multiplex PCR reads anew with MiXCR; each CDR3 protein has one entry. The top ten hold 15% to 18% of the sample, which has roughly 660,000 distinct CDR3 sequences, roughly 17% seen once. Sequencing used blood. The origin of the receptors is a man in his forties or fifties with Graves' hyperthyroidism.

This clonotype showed up just a few times. V usage is TRBV7-6 and J usage is TRBJ1-1; D is uncertain. V lost 0 bases to trimming and J lost 2 bases, with 10 bases between them. Germline CDR1 and CDR2: SGHVS and FNYEAQ. This CDR3 has 15 amino acids. CDR3 nucleotides: TGTGCCAGCAGCTTAGCGGGCAGTGTAAACACTGAAGCTTTCTTT. Translated, it gives CASSLAGSVNTEAFF.

At least ten counts were recorded for this clonotype. The chain carries TRBV19 and TRBJ2-1; TRBD2 matches at 11 bases. V was clipped by 3 bases and J by 1 base; unmatched bases: 5. In germline, CDR1 is LNHDA, CDR2 SQIVND (reference sequence). The CDR3 is made up of 17 amino acids. CDR3 DNA: TGTGCCAGTAGTATCCTCACTAGCGGGAGTTCCTACAATGAGCAGTTCTTC. Its protein product is CASSILTSGSSYNEQFF.

The chain links TRBV27 to TRBJ1-5; D is unclear. The CDR3 is made up of 15 amino acids. CDR1 is MNHEY, CDR2 SMNVEV, per germline (reference sequence). Trimming shortened V by 5 bases and J by 1 base, and 12 bases separated the two germline ends. CDR3 region: CASSVIGLSNQPQHF. In DNA, the CDR3 is TGTGCCAGCAGTGTGATAGGGTTGAGCAATCAGCCCCAGCATTTT.

This clonotype was picked up many times. The V call is TRBV11-2, the J call TRBJ1-2; no clear D. Trimming shortened V by 5 bases and J by 4 bases, and 5 bases separated the two germline ends. The CDR3 has 11 residues. Germline V gives CDR1 SGHAT, CDR2 FQNNGV. The CDR3 loop reads CASSGSYGYTF. CDR3 in DNA: TGTGCCAGCAGCGGCAGCTATGGCTACACCTTC.

This clonotype was found many times. The chain employs TRBV20-1 and TRBJ1-1; 9 nucleotides line up with TRBD1. Germline V gene sequence: CDR1 DFQATT, CDR2 SNEGSKA (reference sequence). This CDR3 is built from 15 residues. J gave up 3 bases and V 1 base, and 6 bases lay outside the gene matches. In nucleotides, the CDR3 is TGCAGTGCTAGAGGTCAACAGGGGGCCCACACTGAAGCTTTCTTT. As protein: CSARGQQGAHTEAFF.

V and J are TRBV3-1 and TRBJ2-4; D is possibly TRBD1 or TRBD2 (5 bases each). Germline-derived CDR1 and CDR2 are LGHDT and YNNKEL (reference sequence). The V end was cut by 3 bases, the J end by 1 base, with 13 bases between. The CDR3 contains 16 residues. DNA of the CDR3: TGTGCCAGCAGCCATCCACGGGACCTGGCCAAAAACATTCAGTACTTC. This encodes CASSHPRDLAKNIQYF.

This clonotype was counted many times. This sequence joins TRBV2 and TRBJ2-3; a weak D match, TRBD2 (6 bases). The germline V gene has CDR1 SNHLY and CDR2 FYNNEI. Trimming left V 6 bases short and J 4 bases short, with 14 bases between. The CDR3 is made up of 14 amino acids. CDR3 sequence reads: CASRKRAESDTQYF. The CDR3 DNA sequence: TGTGCCAGCAGGAAGCGGGCGGAATCAGATACGCAGTATTTT.

This clonotype came up a few times. The J gene is TRBJ2-3, the V gene TRBV2; TRBD2 matches at 9 bases. CDR3 length: 18 amino acids. V shed 2 bases, J shed 1 base, and the junction held 10 bases outside the gene matches. In germline, CDR1 is SNHLY, CDR2 FYNNEI. The chain's CDR3 is CASSELAGASGGTDTQYF. The DNA for the CDR3 is TGTGCCAGCAGTGAATTAGCGGGAGCCTCGGGGGGCACAGATACGCAGTATTTT.

This chain connects TRBV5-5 to TRBJ1-1; D unclear. Per germline, CDR1 SGHKS and CDR2 YYEKEE (reference sequence). The CDR3 contains 14 residues. V lost 2 bases and J lost 2, with 10 bases in between. CDR3 in amino acids: CASSFYETNTEAFF. CDR3 sequence (DNA): TGTGCCAGCAGCTTCTACGAGACTAACACTGAAGCTTTCTTT. The complete variable domain, with remaining parts taken from reference TRBV5-5 and TRBJ1-1, reads DAGVTQSPTHLIKTRGQQVTLRCSPISGHKSVSWYQQVLGQGPQFIFQYYEKEERGRGNFPDRFSARQFPNYSSELNVNALLLGDSALYLCASSFYETNTEAFFGQGTRLTVV.

This chain uses TRBV30 with TRBJ2-5; TRBD2 matches 9 bases. The CDR3 extends over 16 amino acids. Germline V gene data show CDR1 as GTSNPN and CDR2 as SVGIG (reference sequence). The ends lost 0 bases at V and 0 bases at J; junction bases unmatched: 5. CDR3 bases: TGTGCCTGGAGTGTATTTCTAGCGGGATACCAAGAGACCCAGTACTTC. Amino acid sequence: CAWSVFLAGYQETQYF.

This clonotype appeared a few times. The chain has TRBV30 and TRBJ2-3; TRBD1 aligns across 9 bases. CDR3 length: 14 amino acids. Germline V CDR1 and CDR2: GTSNPN, SVGIG (reference sequence). The J segment lost 4 bases and the V segment lost 2 bases, leaving 4 bases of the junction unmatched. Here the CDR3 reads CAWSTGQGADTQYF. CDR3 coding DNA: TGTGCCTGGAGTACGGGACAGGGAGCAGATACGCAGTATTTT.

This chain links TRBV6-1 with TRBJ1-5; TRBD1 is a possible D gene (5 bases). The CDR3 runs 13 residues. With 8 bases removed from V and 4 bases from J, the gap between germline ends came to 12 bases. The germline gives CDR1 MNHNS, CDR2 SASEGT. CDR3 bases: TGTGCCAGCTTGGCAGGGTGGAATCAGCCCCAGCATTTT. It translates to CASLAGWNQPQHF.

This clonotype was observed at least ten times. CDR3 residues: CASSTGGLGQGEDYGYTF. CDR3 sequence (DNA): TGTGCCAGCAGTACCGGGGGACTCGGACAGGGGGAGGACTATGGCTACACCTTC. The rearrangement uses TRBV6-1 and TRBJ1-2; 10 bases are a match to TRBD1. The CDR3 sequence is 18 residues long. Losses at the gene ends were 5 bases for V and 3 bases for J; bases not matched to a gene: 15. CDR1 is MNHNS and CDR2 is SASEGT in the germline V gene.

In its sample, this clonotype was seen a few times. The genes are TRBV7-2 and TRBJ1-2, with a possible D match to TRBD1 (5 bases). The CDR3 is made up of 18 amino acids. Trimming cost V 4 bases and J 3 bases, with 24 bases left between them. The germline V gene has CDR1 SGHTA and CDR2 FQGNSA. CDR3 sequence (DNA): TGTGCCAGCAGCTCATTGGCCCCACCCCCCAGGGAGTACTATGGCTACACCTTC. It codes for CASSSLAPPPREYYGYTF.

The sample holds many counts of this clonotype. This chain uses TRBV6-1 with TRBJ2-3; 9 nucleotides line up with TRBD2. Trimming cost V 6 bases and J 7 bases; bases outside gene matches: 8. The CDR3 runs 14 residues. Germline loops: CDR1 MNHNS, CDR2 SASEGT. The DNA of the CDR3 is TGTGCCAGCAGCCACAGGGCTAGCGGGAATACGCAGTATTTT. Encoded protein: CASSHRASGNTQYF.

To note about this clonotype: A much bigger clone sits one base away, suggesting this may be a read error. The chain combines TRBV30 with TRBJ2-7, with 9 bases matching TRBD2. Germline V CDR1 and CDR2: GTSNPN, SVGIG (reference sequence). V shed 2 bases and J 3 bases; nucleotides not matched to a gene: 8. The CDR3 is 15 residues long. CDR3 coding DNA: TGTGCCTGGAGTCTCGGACTAGCGAGAGTCTACGAGCAGTACTTC. Translation: CAWSLGLARVYEQYF.

This clonotype appeared many times. The chain joins TRBV27 to TRBJ2-7; 8 positions agree with TRBD2. The V gene's germline CDR1 is MNHEY and CDR2 SMNVEV (reference sequence). V was clipped by 2 bases and J by 0 bases; unmatched bases: 9. This CDR3 is 17 amino acids long. The CDR3 bases are TGTGCCAGCAGTTTAAAATCTAGCGGGTACCTCTCCTACGAGCAGTACTTC. Translating it yields CASSLKSSGYLSYEQYF.

The CDR3 spells CASRASEDISYNEQFF. For the CDR3, the DNA is TGTGCCAGCAGGGCTAGCGAGGATATCTCCTACAATGAGCAGTTCTTC. The chain has TRBV2 and TRBJ2-1; TRBD2 might be the D (6 bases). Between the trimmed V and J ends, which lost 6 bases and 0 bases, there was a span of 15 bases. Germline V gene sequence: CDR1 SNHLY, CDR2 FYNNEI. This CDR3 spans 16 amino acids.

This clonotype was picked up many times. J is TRBJ2-1 and V is TRBV10-3; TRBD2 aligns across 11 bases. Unmatched junction bases numbered 7, after V lost 0 bases and J lost 0 bases. Germline values: CDR1 ENHRY, CDR2 SYGVKD. The CDR3 has 19 amino acids. The DNA for the CDR3 is TGTGCCATCAGTGAGTCTAGCGGGAGGGCCCGGACCTCCTACAATGAGCAGTTCTTC. Translating gives CAISESSGRARTSYNEQFF.

V gene TRBV19 combines with J gene TRBJ2-3; tentative D call: TRBD2 (6 bases). Trimming stripped 7 bases from V and 4 bases from J, with 15 bases between. In germline, CDR1 is LNHDA, CDR2 SQIVND (reference sequence). The CDR3 runs to 14 residues. The CDR3 coding sequence is TGTGCCAGTACGGACGGGAGTGGCGCAGATACGCAGTATTTT. Its protein product is CASTDGSGADTQYF.

This clonotype was recorded a few times. The chain has TRBV10-3 and TRBJ2-7; the match to TRBD2 covers 8 bases. The CDR3 covers 13 residues. Germline V gene sequence: CDR1 ENHRY, CDR2 SYGVKD. V was pared by 4 bases and J by 2 bases, with 1 base of the junction left unmatched. CDR3 bases: TGTGCCATCAGTGGGCGGGAGGCCTACGAGCAGTACTTC. It is translated as CAISGREAYEQYF.

This clonotype was detected a few times. The genes are TRBV29-1 and TRBJ2-1; D call uncertain. The germline CDR1 and CDR2 sequences are SQVTM and ANQGSEA. CDR3 size: 12 residues. The V end was cut by 6 bases, the J end by 9 bases, with 15 bases between. Here the CDR3 DNA reads TGCAGCGTCGGGCCATCTGGACGTGAGCAGTTCTTC. Translated, it gives CSVGPSGREQFF.

Ten or more counts support this clonotype. The CDR3 nucleotides read TGTGCCAGTAGTACTGGTGGGCATACCGGGGAGCTGTTTTTT. Protein: CASSTGGHTGELFF. The gene calls are TRBV19 and TRBJ2-2, with D unclear. Germline V gene sequence: CDR1 LNHDA, CDR2 SQIVND (reference sequence). V was cut by 4 bases and J by 5 bases, with 11 bases left in between. This CDR3 region has 14 residues.

This clonotype occurred many times. This chain uses TRBV28 with TRBJ1-2; maybe TRBD1 (6 bases). The CDR3 is 15 amino acids. The V gene's germline CDR1 is MDHEN and CDR2 SYDVKM. V shed 1 base and J shed 3 bases, with 12 bases lying between them. The CDR3 loop is CASSLFDGGYYGYTF. CDR3 coding DNA: TGTGCCAGCAGTTTATTTGATGGGGGCTACTATGGCTACACCTTC.

This clonotype was seen repeatedly, ten times or more. The rearrangement joins TRBV2 to TRBJ1-1, with D unresolved. Germline V lookup: CDR1 SNHLY, CDR2 FYNNEI. CDR3 length: 13 amino acids. The V gene lost 1 base and the J gene lost 0 bases, with 3 bases spanning the gap. The CDR3 DNA reads as TGTGCCAGCAGTGAAGGGATGAACACTGAAGCTTTCTTT. Protein: CASSEGMNTEAFF.

This clonotype has ten or more counts. V and J are TRBV5-6 and TRBJ2-7; TRBD2 matches 10 bases. Germline V gene data show CDR1 as SGHDT and CDR2 as YYEEEE. V trimming: 2 bases; J trimming: 4 bases; junction bases outside the gene matches: 3. The CDR3 totals 14 residues. The CDR3 DNA sequence: TGTGCCAGCAGCTTCCCTAGCGGGAGTTACGAGCAGTACTTC. Its translation: CASSFPSGSYEQYF.

V usage is TRBV10-3 and J usage is TRBJ1-2, with D uncertain. V gave up 3 bases and J gave up 4 bases, with 12 bases separating them. This CDR3 comprises 14 residues. Germline V lookup: CDR1 ENHRY, CDR2 SYGVKD. CDR3 region: CAISEKFSIYGYTF. Here the CDR3 DNA reads TGTGCCATCAGTGAAAAATTCTCGATCTATGGCTACACCTTC.

This clonotype was counted at least ten times. The V and J genes are TRBV20-1 and TRBJ2-1; a possible D gene is TRBD2 (6 bases). CDR3 length: 13 amino acids. V was clipped by 3 bases and J by 0 bases, with 6 bases between them. CDR1 is DFQATT, CDR2 SNEGSKA, per germline (reference sequence). The CDR3 reads CSARTSSYNEQFF. CDR3 DNA: TGCAGTGCTAGGACTAGCTCCTACAATGAGCAGTTCTTC.

This clonotype has a count of ten or more. The CDR3 region has the DNA TGTGCCAGCAGGGGCGGGAGGAGCTCCTACAATGAGCAGTTCTTC. This gives the protein CASRGGRSSYNEQFF. The V and J genes are TRBV2 and TRBJ2-1; TRBD2 agrees at 8 bases. The junction had 4 bases not matched to a gene; V was cut back by 6 bases and J by 0 bases. This CDR3 is built from 15 residues. CDR1 is SNHLY and CDR2 is FYNNEI in the germline V gene.